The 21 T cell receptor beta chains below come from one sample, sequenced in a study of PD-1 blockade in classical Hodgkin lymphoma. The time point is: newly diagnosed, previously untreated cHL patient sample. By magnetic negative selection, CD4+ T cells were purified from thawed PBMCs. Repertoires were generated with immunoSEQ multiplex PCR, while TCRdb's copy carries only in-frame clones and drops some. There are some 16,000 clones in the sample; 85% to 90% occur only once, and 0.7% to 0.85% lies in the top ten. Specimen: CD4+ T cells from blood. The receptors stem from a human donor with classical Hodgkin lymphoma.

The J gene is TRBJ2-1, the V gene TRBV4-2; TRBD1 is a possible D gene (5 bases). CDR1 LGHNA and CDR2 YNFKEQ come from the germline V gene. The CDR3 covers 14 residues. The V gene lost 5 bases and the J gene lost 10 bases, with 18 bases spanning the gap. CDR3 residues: CASSLGRPDTEQFF. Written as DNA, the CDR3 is TGTGCCAGCAGCTTGGGTCGGCCGGACACGGAGCAGTTCTTC.

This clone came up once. The CDR3 loop is CASSLSVRTSGSYEQYF. The CDR3 DNA reads as TGTGCCAGCAGTTTGAGTGTTCGGACTAGCGGATCCTACGAGCAGTACTTC. V is TRBV27 and J is TRBJ2-7; 10 bases are shared with TRBD2. Per germline, CDR1 MNHEY and CDR2 SMNVEV (reference sequence). With V trimmed by 3 bases and J by 1 base, 9 bases remained unmatched. CDR3 size: 17 residues.

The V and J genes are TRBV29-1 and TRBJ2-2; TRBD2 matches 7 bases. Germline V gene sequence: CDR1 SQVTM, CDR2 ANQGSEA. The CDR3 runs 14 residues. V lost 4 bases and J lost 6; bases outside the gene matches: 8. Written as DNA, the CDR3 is TGCAGCGTTGGACGCGGGAGAGAAGCCGGGGAGCTGTTTTTT. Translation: CSVGRGREAGELFF.

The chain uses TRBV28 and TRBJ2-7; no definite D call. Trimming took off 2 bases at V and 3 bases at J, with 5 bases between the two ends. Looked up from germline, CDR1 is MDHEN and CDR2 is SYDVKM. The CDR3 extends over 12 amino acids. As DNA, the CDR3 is TGTGCCAGCAGTTTACTCGGCTACGAGCAGTACTTC. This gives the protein CASSLLGYEQYF.

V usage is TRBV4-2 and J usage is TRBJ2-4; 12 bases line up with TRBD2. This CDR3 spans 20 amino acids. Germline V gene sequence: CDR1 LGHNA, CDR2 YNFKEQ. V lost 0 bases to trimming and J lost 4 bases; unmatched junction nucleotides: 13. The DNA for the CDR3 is TGTGCCAGCAGCCAAGATAACCCCCCTCGCCTAGCGGGAGGGAAAAACATTCAGTACTTC. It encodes CASSQDNPPRLAGGKNIQYF.

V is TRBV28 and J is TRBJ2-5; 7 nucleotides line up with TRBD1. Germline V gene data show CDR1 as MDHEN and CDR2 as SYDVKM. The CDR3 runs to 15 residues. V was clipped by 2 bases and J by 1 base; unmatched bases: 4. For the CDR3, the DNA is TGTGCCAGCAGTTTAATCGGGACAGCCCAAGAGACCCAGTACTTC. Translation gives CASSLIGTAQETQYF.

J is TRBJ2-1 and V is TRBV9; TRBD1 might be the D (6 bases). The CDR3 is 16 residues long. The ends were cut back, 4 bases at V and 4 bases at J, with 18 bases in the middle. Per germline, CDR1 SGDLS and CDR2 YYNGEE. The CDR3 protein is CASSSWKGGPYNEQFF. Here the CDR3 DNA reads TGTGCCAGCAGCTCCTGGAAAGGGGGACCTTACAATGAGCAGTTCTTC.

The CDR3 region is CAWSHPTSGHTDTQYF. CDR3 nucleotides: TGTGCCTGGAGTCACCCGACTAGCGGTCACACAGATACGCAGTATTTT. J is TRBJ2-3 and V is TRBV30; 9 bases are shared with TRBD2. The CDR3 has 16 residues. Unmatched junction bases numbered 8, after V lost 2 bases and J lost 2 bases. The germline V gene encodes CDR1 GTSNPN and CDR2 SVGIG (reference sequence).

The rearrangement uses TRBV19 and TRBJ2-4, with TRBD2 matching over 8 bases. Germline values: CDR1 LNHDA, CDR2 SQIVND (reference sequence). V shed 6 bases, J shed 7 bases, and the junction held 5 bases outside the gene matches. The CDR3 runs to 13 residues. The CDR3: CASRTSGGNIQYF. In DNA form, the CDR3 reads TGTGCCAGTAGGACCTCGGGAGGGAACATTCAGTACTTC.

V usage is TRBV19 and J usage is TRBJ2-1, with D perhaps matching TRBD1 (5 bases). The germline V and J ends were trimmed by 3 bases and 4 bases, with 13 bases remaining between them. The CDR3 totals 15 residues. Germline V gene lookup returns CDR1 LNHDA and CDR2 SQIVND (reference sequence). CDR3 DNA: TGTGCCAGTAGTATTCGGCAGGGTGGGTACAATGAGCAGTTCTTC. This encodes CASSIRQGGYNEQFF.

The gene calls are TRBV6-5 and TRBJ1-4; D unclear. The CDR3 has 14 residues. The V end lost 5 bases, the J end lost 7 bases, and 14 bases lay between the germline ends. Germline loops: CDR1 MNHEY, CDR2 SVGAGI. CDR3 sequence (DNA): TGTGCCAGCAGTGGCCGGACTCGGGGTGAAAAACTGTTTTTT. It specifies CASSGRTRGEKLFF.

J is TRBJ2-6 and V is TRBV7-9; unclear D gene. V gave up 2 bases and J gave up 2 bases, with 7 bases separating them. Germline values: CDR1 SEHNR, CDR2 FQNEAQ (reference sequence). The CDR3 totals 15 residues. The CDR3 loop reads CASSLRVAGANVLTF. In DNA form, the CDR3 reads TGTGCCAGCAGCTTAAGGGTGGCTGGGGCCAACGTCCTGACTTTC.

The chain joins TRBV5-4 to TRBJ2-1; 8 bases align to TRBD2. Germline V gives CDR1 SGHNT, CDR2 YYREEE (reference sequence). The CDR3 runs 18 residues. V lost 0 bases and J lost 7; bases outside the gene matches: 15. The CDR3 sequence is CASSLGGRASGLGNEQFF. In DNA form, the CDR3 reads TGTGCCAGCAGCTTGGGGGGGCGGGCTAGCGGGTTAGGGAATGAGCAGTTCTTC.

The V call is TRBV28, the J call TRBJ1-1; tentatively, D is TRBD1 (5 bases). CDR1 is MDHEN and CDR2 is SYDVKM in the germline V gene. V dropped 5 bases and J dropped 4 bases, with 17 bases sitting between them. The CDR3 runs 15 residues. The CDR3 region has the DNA TGTGCCAGCAGTGTAACGACAGCAATGCGCACTGAAGCTTTCTTT. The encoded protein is CASSVTTAMRTEAFF.

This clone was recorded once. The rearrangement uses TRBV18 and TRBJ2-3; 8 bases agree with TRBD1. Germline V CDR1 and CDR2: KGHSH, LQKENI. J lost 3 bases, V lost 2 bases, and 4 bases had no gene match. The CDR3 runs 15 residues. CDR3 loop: CASSPNTGGTDTQYF. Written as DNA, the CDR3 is TGTGCCAGCTCACCAAATACAGGGGGTACAGATACGCAGTATTTT.

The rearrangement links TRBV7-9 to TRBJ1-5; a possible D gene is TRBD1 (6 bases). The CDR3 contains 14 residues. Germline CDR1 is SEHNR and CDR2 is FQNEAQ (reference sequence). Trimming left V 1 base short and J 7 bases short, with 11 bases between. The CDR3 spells CASSLDRAGQPQHF. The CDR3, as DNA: TGTGCCAGCAGCTTAGACAGGGCGGGACAGCCCCAGCATTTT.

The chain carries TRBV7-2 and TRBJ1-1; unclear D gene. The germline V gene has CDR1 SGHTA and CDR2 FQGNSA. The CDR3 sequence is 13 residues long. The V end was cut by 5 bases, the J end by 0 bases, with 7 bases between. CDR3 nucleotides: TGTGCCAGCAGCCCCCGTATGAACACTGAAGCTTTCTTT. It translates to CASSPRMNTEAFF.

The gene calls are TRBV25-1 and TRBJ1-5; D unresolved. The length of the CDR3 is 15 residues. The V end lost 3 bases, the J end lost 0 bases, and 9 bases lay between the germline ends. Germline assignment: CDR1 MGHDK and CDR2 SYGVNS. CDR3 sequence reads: CASSDRGYSNQPQHF. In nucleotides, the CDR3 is TGTGCCAGCAGTGACCGAGGCTATAGCAATCAGCCCCAGCATTTT.

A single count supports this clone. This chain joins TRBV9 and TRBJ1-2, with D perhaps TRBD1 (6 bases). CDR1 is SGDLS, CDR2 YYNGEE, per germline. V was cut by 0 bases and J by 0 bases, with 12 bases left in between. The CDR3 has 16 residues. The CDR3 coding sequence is TGTGCCAGCAGCGTAGGGGGAAGGGGGACTAACTATGGCTACACCTTC. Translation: CASSVGGRGTNYGYTF.

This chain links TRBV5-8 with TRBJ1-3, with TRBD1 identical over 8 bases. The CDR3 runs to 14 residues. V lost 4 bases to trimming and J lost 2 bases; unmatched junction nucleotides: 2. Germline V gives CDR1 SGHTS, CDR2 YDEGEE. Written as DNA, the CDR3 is TGTGCCAGCAGCAGGACAGGGACTGGAAACACCATATATTTT. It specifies CASSRTGTGNTIYF.

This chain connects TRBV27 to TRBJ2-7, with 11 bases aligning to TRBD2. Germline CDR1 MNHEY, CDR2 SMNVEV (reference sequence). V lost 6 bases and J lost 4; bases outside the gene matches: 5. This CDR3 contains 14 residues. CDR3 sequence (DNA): TGTGCCAGCAGCCAGGGACTAGCGGATTACGAGCAGTACTTC. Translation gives CASSQGLADYEQYF.